The 4 T cell receptor beta chains presented below share a single source sample, sequenced in a study of cytomegalovirus exposure and HLA in healthy donors (dated by TCRdb to 2015 to 2018). Library preparation employed the immunoSEQ multiplex PCR assay. For the multiplex PCR, a mixture combining 60 forward primers for TCR Vbeta segments and 13 reverse primers for TCR Jbeta segments was used. As stored in TCRdb, this immuneACCESS dataset retains in-frame rearrangements with V and J assigned. A fraction of the clones does not appear; measured against another copy, unresolved V genes explain less than half of the discrepancy, and the remainder lacks a known reason. The data table for this sample lists 100,000 to 150,000 clones. Clones ranked in the top ten supply approximately 1.6% of the sample. The sequenced material came from PBMCs. These receptors originate from a woman between 40 and 50 years old in good health and CMV-seropositive.

The genes are TRBV5-6 and TRBJ2-7; D is perhaps TRBD1 (6 bases). V was shortened by 2 bases and J by 5 bases, with 11 bases between the two germline ends. CDR3 length equals 13 residues. CDR1 is SGHDT, CDR2 YYEEEE, per germline. The CDR3 loop is CASSLTGTHEQYF. The CDR3 DNA follows: TGTGCCAGCAGCTTAACAGGGACCCACGAGCAGTACTTC.

The chain employs TRBV19 and TRBJ1-5, with a tentative D call TRBD1 (6 bases). Germline CDR1 is LNHDA and CDR2 is SQIVND (reference sequence). V was cut by 1 base and J by 6 bases, with 19 bases left in between. CDR3 length: 17 residues. The CDR3 protein is CASSIGFGDKGGQPQHF. The CDR3 coding sequence is TGTGCCAGTAGTATAGGATTCGGGGACAAGGGCGGTCAGCCCCAGCATTTT.

The chain links TRBV6-4 to TRBJ2-3; tentative D call: TRBD1 (5 bases). Germline CDR1 is MRHNA and CDR2 is SNTAGT. The V gene lost 0 bases and the J gene lost 4 bases, with 14 bases spanning the gap. The CDR3 extends over 16 amino acids. The CDR3 sequence: CASSDSSAQGPDTQYF. CDR3 nucleotides: TGTGCCAGCAGTGACTCAAGCGCCCAGGGCCCAGATACGCAGTATTTT.

The chain is built from TRBV19 and TRBJ2-2; 9 bases map to TRBD2. The J segment lost 8 bases and the V segment lost 8 bases, leaving 15 bases of the junction unmatched. Germline loops: CDR1 LNHDA, CDR2 SQIVND (reference sequence). This CDR3 has 16 residues. The CDR3 sequence: CASFLVAGGPKGELFF. The CDR3, as DNA: TGTGCCAGTTTTCTGGTTGCGGGAGGGCCGAAGGGGGAGCTGTTTTTT.